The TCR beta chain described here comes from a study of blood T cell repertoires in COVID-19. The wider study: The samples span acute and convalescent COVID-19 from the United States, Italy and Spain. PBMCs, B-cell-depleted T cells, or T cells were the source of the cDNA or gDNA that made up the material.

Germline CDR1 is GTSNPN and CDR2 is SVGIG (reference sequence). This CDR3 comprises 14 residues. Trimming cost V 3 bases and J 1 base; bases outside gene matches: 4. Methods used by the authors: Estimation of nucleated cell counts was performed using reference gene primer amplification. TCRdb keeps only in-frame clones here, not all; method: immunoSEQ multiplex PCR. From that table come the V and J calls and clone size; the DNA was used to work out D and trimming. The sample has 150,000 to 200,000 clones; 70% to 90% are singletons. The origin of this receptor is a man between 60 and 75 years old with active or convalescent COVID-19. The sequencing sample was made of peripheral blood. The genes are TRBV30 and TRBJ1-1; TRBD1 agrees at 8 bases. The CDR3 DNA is TGTGCCTGGAGGGCCGGGACAGGGAACACTGAAGCTTTCTTT. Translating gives CAWRAGTGNTEAFF.